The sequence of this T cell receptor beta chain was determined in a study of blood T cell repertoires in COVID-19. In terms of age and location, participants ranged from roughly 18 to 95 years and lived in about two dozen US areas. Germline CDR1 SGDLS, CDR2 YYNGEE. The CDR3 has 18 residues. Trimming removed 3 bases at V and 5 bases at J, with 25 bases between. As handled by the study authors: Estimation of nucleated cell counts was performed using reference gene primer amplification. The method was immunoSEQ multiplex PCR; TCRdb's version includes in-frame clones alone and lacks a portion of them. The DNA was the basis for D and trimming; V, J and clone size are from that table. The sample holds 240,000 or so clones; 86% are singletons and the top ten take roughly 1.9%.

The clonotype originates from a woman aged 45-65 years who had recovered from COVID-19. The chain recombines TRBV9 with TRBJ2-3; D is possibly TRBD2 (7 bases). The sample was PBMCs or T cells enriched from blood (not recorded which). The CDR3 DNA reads TGTGCCAGCAGCGCAAGGGCCGGGGGGCTAGCGAAAGGAGATACGCAGTATTTT. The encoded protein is CASSARAGGLAKGDTQYF. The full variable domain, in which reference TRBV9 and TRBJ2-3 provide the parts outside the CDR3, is DSGVTQTPKHLITATGQRVTLRCSPRSGDLSVYWYQQSLDQGLQFLIQYYNGEERAKGNILERFSAQQFPDLHSELNLSSLELGDSALYFCASSARAGGLAKGDTQYFGPGTRLTVL.